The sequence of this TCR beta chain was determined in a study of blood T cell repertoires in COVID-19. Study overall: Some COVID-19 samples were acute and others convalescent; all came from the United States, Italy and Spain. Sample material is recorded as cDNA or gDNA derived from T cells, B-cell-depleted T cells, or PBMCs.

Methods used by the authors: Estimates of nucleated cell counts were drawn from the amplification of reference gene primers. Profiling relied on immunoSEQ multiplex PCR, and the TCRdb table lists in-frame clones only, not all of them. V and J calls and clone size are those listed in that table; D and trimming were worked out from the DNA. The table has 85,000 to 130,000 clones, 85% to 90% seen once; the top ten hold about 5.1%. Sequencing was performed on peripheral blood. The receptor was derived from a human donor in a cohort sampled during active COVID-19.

The CDR3 DNA sequence: TGTGCCACCAGCAGAGAACATAATTTATTCGATGAGCAGTTCTTC. It is translated as CATSREHNLFDEQFF. This chain connects TRBV15 to TRBJ2-1; D not resolved. In germline, CDR1 is LNHNV, CDR2 YYDKDF (reference sequence). The ends were cut back, 0 bases at V and 8 bases at J, with 14 bases in the middle. The CDR3 loop spans 15 amino acids.